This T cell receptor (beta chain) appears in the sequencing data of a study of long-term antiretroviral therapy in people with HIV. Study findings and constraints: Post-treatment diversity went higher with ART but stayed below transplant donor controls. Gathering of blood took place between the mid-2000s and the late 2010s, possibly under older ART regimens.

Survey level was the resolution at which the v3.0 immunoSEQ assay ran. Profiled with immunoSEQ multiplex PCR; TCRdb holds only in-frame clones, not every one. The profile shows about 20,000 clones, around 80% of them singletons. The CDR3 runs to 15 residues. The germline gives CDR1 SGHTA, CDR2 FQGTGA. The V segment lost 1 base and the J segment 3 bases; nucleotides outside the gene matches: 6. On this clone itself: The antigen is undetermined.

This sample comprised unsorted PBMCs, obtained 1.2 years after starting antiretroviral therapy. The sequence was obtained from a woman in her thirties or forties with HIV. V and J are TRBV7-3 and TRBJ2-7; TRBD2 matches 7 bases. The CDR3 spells CASSLMGGRNYEQYF. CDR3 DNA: TGTGCCAGCAGCTTAATGGGCGGGAGAAACTACGAGCAGTACTTC. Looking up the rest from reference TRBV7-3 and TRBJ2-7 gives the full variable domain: GAGVSQTPSNKVTEKGKYVELRCDPISGHTALYWYRQSLGQGPEFLIYFQGTGAADDSGLPNDRFFAVRPEGSVSTLKIQRTERGDSAVYLCASSLMGGRNYEQYFGPGTRLTVT.